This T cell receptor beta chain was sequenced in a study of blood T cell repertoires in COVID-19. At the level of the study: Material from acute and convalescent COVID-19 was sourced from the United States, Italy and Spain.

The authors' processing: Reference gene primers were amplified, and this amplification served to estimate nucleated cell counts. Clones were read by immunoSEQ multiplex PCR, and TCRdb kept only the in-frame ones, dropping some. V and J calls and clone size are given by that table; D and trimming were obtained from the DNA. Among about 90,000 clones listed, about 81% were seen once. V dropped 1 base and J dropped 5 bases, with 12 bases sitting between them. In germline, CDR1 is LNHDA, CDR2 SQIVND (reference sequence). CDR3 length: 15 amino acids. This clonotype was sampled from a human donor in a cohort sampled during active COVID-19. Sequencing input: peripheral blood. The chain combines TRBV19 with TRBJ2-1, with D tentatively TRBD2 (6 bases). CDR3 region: CASSIAGVPNNEQFF. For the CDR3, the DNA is TGTGCCAGTAGTATAGCGGGGGTTCCTAACAATGAGCAGTTCTTC.